A single sample is the source of the 16 T cell receptor beta chains below, sequenced in a study of cytomegalovirus exposure and HLA in healthy donors. Libraries were prepared by immunoSEQ multiplex PCR; TCRdb keeps only in-frame clonotypes and omits some of them. The repertoire holds over 150,000 clones, with less than 85% as singletons. The sequencing input was PBMCs. The receptors were gathered from a man between 18 and 35 years old in good health and CMV-seropositive.

This clone was recorded once. The chain links TRBV5-1 to TRBJ2-3; 8 nucleotides match TRBD1. With V trimmed by 7 bases and J by 4 bases, 11 bases remained unmatched. In germline, CDR1 is SGHRS, CDR2 YFSETQ. The CDR3 loop spans 15 amino acids. DNA of the CDR3: TGCGCCAGCGCATGGAATGGACAGGGTCCAGATACGCAGTATTTT. Protein sequence: CASAWNGQGPDTQYF.

The chain carries TRBV5-6 and TRBJ1-2, with D unresolved. Germline V lookup: CDR1 SGHDT, CDR2 YYEEEE. The CDR3 contains 11 residues. V lost 4 bases and J 8 bases, leaving 9 bases between the germline ends. CDR3 in amino acids: CASSGSIGYTF. CDR3 sequence (DNA): TGTGCCAGCAGCGGGAGTATCGGCTACACCTTC.

This chain uses TRBV7-9 with TRBJ2-2; 8 bases fit TRBD2. The CDR3 has 15 amino acids. After removal of 5 bases from V and 1 base from J, the junction contained 3 bases not matched to a gene. CDR1 and CDR2 (germline): SEHNR, FQNEAQ (reference sequence). In DNA form, the CDR3 reads TGTGCCAGCAGCGAGACTAGCGTGAACACCGGGGAGCTGTTTTTT. Encoded protein: CASSETSVNTGELFF.

The chain has TRBV28 and TRBJ2-7, with TRBD2 matching 11 bases. The CDR3 consists of 14 residues. CDR1 is MDHEN, CDR2 SYDVKM, per germline. With V trimmed by 2 bases and J by 6 bases, 3 bases remained unmatched. CDR3: CASSLGTSGFEQYF. CDR3 DNA: TGTGCCAGCAGTTTAGGGACTAGCGGTTTCGAGCAGTACTTC.

The chain couples TRBV2 to TRBJ2-3; D possibly corresponds to TRBD2 (7 bases). Germline loops: CDR1 SNHLY, CDR2 FYNNEI. There are 15 residues in the CDR3. Trimming took off 8 bases at V and 4 bases at J, with 19 bases between the two ends. In nucleotides, the CDR3 is TGTGCCAGCCTGGGGGGCGGACTAGGTGCAGATACGCAGTATTTT. This sequence encodes CASLGGGLGADTQYF.

The chain combines TRBV7-9 with TRBJ2-2, with D hard to call. Trimming shortened V by 3 bases and J by 13 bases, and 18 bases separated the two germline ends. The CDR3 extends over 14 amino acids. Germline V gives CDR1 SEHNR, CDR2 FQNEAQ (reference sequence). CDR3 in amino acids: CASSLETSPEWLFF. The CDR3 DNA is TGTGCCAGCAGCTTGGAGACCTCCCCCGAATGGCTGTTTTTT.

This rearrangement joins TRBV11-2 to TRBJ1-1; D is uncertain. This CDR3 is 13 amino acids long. Germline CDR1 and CDR2: SGHAT and FQNNGV. V was shortened by 11 bases and J by 0 bases, with 13 bases between the two germline ends. CDR3 nucleotides: TGTGCCTCGAGGTTTTCCCTGAACACTGAAGCTTTCTTT. Protein: CASRFSLNTEAFF.

This clone was observed a handful of times. The genes are TRBV10-3 and TRBJ2-7; 7 bases agree with TRBD1. The CDR3 spans 16 residues. J lost 6 bases, V lost 5 bases, and 16 bases had no gene match. Germline V lookup: CDR1 ENHRY, CDR2 SYGVKD. CDR3 in DNA: TGTGCCATCAGTAACCTAGGACAGGTGTATAACTTCGAGCAGTACTTC. The encoded protein is CAISNLGQVYNFEQYF.

A single count supports this clone. This sequence joins TRBV9 and TRBJ1-2; TRBD1 is a possible D gene (5 bases). This CDR3 is 12 amino acids long. Germline values: CDR1 SGDLS, CDR2 YYNGEE. V lost 6 bases and J lost 3, with 9 bases in between. In DNA form, the CDR3 reads TGTGCCAGCAAAGGGGAACACTATGGCTACACCTTC. This encodes CASKGEHYGYTF.

V and J are TRBV11-1 and TRBJ2-3, with D possibly matching TRBD2 (6 bases). The CDR3 is 16 amino acids. Germline CDR1 reads SGHAT; CDR2 reads FQDESV (reference sequence). Trimming shortened V by 3 bases and J by 0 bases, and 13 bases separated the two germline ends. CDR3 loop: CASSFRRDPSTDTQYF. The CDR3 nucleotides are TGTGCCAGCAGCTTTAGGCGGGACCCAAGCACAGATACGCAGTATTTT.

V and J are TRBV4-1 and TRBJ2-7, with TRBD2 as a possible D gene (6 bases). V was cut by 4 bases and J by 2 bases, with 18 bases left in between. Germline assignment: CDR1 MGHRA and CDR2 YSYEKL. This CDR3 region has 16 residues. The CDR3 DNA reads as TGCGCCAGCAGCCTATCAACTAGCCGGCCAGCCTACGAGCAGTACTTC. It is translated as CASSLSTSRPAYEQYF.

The chain carries TRBV5-1 and TRBJ2-7; 7 nucleotides align to TRBD2. The trim removed 0 bases at V and 2 bases at J, leaving 5 bases unmatched. The CDR3 spans 15 residues. CDR1 is SGHRS and CDR2 is YFSETQ in the germline V gene. CDR3 sequence (DNA): TGCGCCAGCAGCTTGGAGGCTAGCGGAACCTACGAGCAGTACTTC. Its protein is CASSLEASGTYEQYF. The full variable domain, rest sourced from reference TRBV5-1 and TRBJ2-7, is KAGVTQTPRYLIKTRGQQVTLSCSPISGHRSVSWYQQTPGQGLQFLFEYFSETQRNKGNFPGRFSGRQFSNSRSEMNVSTLELGDSALYLCASSLEASGTYEQYFGPGTRLTVT.

V gene TRBV5-1 combines with J gene TRBJ2-5, with a tentative D call TRBD2 (6 bases). V lost 6 bases and J 3 bases, leaving 18 bases between the germline ends. This CDR3 region has 15 residues. Germline CDR1 and CDR2: SGHRS and YFSETQ. CDR3 residues: CASTGAGREKETQYF. The CDR3 region has the DNA TGCGCCAGCACTGGGGCGGGACGAGAAAAAGAGACCCAGTACTTC.

This clone was seen a handful of times. V is TRBV5-1 and J is TRBJ2-2; 7 bases map to TRBD2. The CDR3 sequence is 15 residues long. Germline V gene sequence: CDR1 SGHRS, CDR2 YFSETQ. Losses at the gene ends were 7 bases for V and 5 bases for J; bases not matched to a gene: 11. This CDR3 reads CASQGRERGTGELFF. In DNA form, the CDR3 reads TGCGCCAGCCAAGGGCGGGAGAGGGGAACCGGGGAGCTGTTTTTT.

On this clone: Other nucleotide sequences from this sample produce the same CDR3. V gene TRBV5-1 combines with J gene TRBJ2-3; TRBD2 agrees at 9 bases. CDR1 is SGHRS, CDR2 YFSETQ, per germline. This CDR3 region has 14 residues. With 2 bases clipped from V and 4 bases from J, the junction kept 2 bases outside the gene matches. For the CDR3, the DNA is TGCGCCAGCAGCTTAGCGGGGGGTGCAGATACGCAGTATTTT. Translation: CASSLAGGADTQYF.

V is TRBV6-5 and J is TRBJ2-3, with a weak D call TRBD2 (5 bases). V shed 6 bases and J shed 3 bases, with 10 bases lying between them. Germline V CDR1 and CDR2: MNHEY, SVGAGI. The CDR3 covers 13 residues. This CDR3 reads CASSWTATDTQYF. In nucleotides, the CDR3 is TGTGCCAGCAGCTGGACTGCTACAGATACGCAGTATTTT.